The entry below describes one TCR beta chain. The target antigen is unknown. With V trimmed by 8 bases and J by 6 bases, 3 bases remained unmatched. Germline V gene data show CDR1 as SQVTM and CDR2 as ANQGSEA. The length of the CDR3 is 13 residues. One entry per CDR3 protein results from TCRdb running MiXCR on the RT-PCR reads. The sample consists of hundreds of thousands of distinct CDR3 sequences, about a sixth of them appearing once. The data belong to a study of response to subunit inactivated influenza vaccine. Study results and limitations: The study's authors posited that every seasonal influenza vaccination enlists few new T cells.

The genes are TRBV29-1 and TRBJ2-1; 14 nucleotides align to TRBD2. The sample in question was PBMCs from blood, obtained 11 to 12 days after vaccination. The TCR originated in a middle-aged man who received an inactivated influenza vaccine. The CDR3: CSTTSGRVNEQFF. In DNA form, the CDR3 reads TGCAGCACGACTAGCGGGAGGGTCAATGAGCAGTTCTTC.